This TCR beta chain was obtained from a study of T cells after yellow fever vaccination. The study, taken as a whole, reports: Post-booster samples contained most primary-vaccination clones (around 95% CD4, about 90% CD8).

This clonotype was seen a few times. As yet, its antigen is unknown. The germline gives CDR1 LGHNA, CDR2 YNFKEQ. Trimming pared 3 bases from V and 5 bases from J, leaving 13 bases between. The CDR3 contains 14 residues. MiXCR was run by TCRdb on the 5' RACE reads, yielding one entry per CDR3 protein. Found here are just over 250,000 distinct CDR3 sequences, about 5% of them singletons; the top ten hold roughly 3%. The sample was CD4+ T cells sorted from PBMCs, taken on the day of the yellow fever booster vaccination. V and J are TRBV4-2 and TRBJ2-5, with D unclear. This clonotype was sampled from a man younger than 30 who received the YFV17D yellow fever vaccine. The CDR3 loop reads CASSQIQASETQYF. CDR3 DNA: TGTGCCAGCAGCCAGATTCAGGCTAGTGAGACCCAGTACTTC.